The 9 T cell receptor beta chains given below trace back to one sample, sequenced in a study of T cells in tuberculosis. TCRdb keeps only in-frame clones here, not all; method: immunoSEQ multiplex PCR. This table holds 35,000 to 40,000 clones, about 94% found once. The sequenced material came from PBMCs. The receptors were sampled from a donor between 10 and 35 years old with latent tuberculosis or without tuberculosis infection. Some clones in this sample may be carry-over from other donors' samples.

This CDR3 is CSVEGHRGGSYNEQFF. For the CDR3, the DNA is TGCAGCGTTGAGGGCCACAGGGGAGGCTCCTACAATGAGCAGTTCTTC. V and J are TRBV29-1 and TRBJ2-1, with D perhaps TRBD1 (7 bases). Trimming removed 3 bases from V and 0 bases from J, with 15 bases in between. Germline CDR1 is SQVTM and CDR2 is ANQGSEA. The CDR3 covers 16 residues.

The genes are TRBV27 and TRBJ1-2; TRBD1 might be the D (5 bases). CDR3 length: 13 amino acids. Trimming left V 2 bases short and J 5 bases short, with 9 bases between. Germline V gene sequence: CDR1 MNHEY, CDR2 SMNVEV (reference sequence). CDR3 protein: CASSLGAGYGYTF. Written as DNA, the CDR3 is TGTGCCAGCAGTTTAGGGGCAGGGTATGGCTACACCTTC.

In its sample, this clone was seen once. This CDR3 is CASSDSTSGGTDTQYF. The CDR3 DNA reads TGTGCCAGCAGTGACTCGACTAGCGGGGGCACAGATACGCAGTATTTT. V is TRBV6-4 and J is TRBJ2-3; 11 bases fit TRBD2. The ends lost 0 bases at V and 1 base at J; junction bases unmatched: 0. Looked up from germline, CDR1 is MRHNA and CDR2 is SNTAGT. This CDR3 has 16 residues.

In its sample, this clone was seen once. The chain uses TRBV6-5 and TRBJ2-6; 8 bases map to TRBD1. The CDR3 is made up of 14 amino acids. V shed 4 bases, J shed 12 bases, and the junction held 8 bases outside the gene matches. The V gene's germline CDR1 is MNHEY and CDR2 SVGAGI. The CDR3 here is CASSSSGQGIVLTF. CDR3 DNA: TGTGCCAGCAGTTCCTCCGGACAGGGAATCGTCCTGACTTTC.

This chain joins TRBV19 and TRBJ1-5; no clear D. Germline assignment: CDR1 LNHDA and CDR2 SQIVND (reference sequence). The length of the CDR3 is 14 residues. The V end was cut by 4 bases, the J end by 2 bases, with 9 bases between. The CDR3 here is CASSTAGGNQPQHF. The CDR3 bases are TGTGCCAGTAGTACCGCCGGGGGCAATCAGCCCCAGCATTTT. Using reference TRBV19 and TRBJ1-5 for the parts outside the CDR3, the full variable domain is DGGITQSPKYLFRKEGQNVTLSCEQNLNHDAMYWYRQDPGQGLRLIYYSQIVNDFQKGDIAEGYSVSREKKESFPLTVTSAQKNPTAFYLCASSTAGGNQPQHFGDGTRLSIL.

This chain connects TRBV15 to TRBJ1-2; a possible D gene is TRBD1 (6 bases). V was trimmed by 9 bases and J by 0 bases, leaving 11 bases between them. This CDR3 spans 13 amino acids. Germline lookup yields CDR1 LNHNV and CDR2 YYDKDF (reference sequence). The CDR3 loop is CATGAGANYGYTF. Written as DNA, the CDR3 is TGTGCCACAGGGGCAGGGGCTAACTATGGCTACACCTTC.

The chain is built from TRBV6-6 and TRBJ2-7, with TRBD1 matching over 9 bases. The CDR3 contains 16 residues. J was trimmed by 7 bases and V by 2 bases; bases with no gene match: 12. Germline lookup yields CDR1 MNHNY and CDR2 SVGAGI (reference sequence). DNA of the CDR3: TGTGCCAGCAGTTACCTCCGGGACAGGGCCCTCGGGGAGCAGTACGTC. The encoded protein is CASSYLRDRALGEQYV.

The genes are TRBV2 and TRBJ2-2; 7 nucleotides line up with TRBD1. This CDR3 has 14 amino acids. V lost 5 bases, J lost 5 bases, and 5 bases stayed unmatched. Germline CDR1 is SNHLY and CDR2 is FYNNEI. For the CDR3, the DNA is TGTGCCAGCAGTCTTACAGGGGTTACCGGGGAGCTGTTTTTT. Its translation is CASSLTGVTGELFF. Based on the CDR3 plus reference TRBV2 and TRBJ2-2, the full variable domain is EPEVTQTPSHQVTQMGQEVILRCVPISNHLYFYWYRQILGQKVEFLVSFYNNEISEKSEIFDDQFSVERPDGSNFTLKIRSTKLEDSAMYFCASSLTGVTGELFFGEGSRLTVL.

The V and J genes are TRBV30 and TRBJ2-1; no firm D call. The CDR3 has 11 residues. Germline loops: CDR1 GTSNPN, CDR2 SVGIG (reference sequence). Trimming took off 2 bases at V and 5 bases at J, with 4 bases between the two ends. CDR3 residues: CAWSPDNEQFF. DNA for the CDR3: TGTGCCTGGAGTCCCGACAATGAGCAGTTCTTC.